Listed here are 24 T cell receptor beta chains from one sample, sequenced in a study of blood T cell repertoires in COVID-19. Profiling relied on immunoSEQ multiplex PCR, and the TCRdb table lists in-frame clones only, not all of them. Of a few hundred thousand clones in the sample, approximately 89% were seen once. Sequenced: peripheral blood. The receptors were gathered from a man between 40 and 49 years old who had recovered from COVID-19.

The chain uses TRBV9 and TRBJ1-3; unclear D gene. Deletions cut 4 bases from V and 4 bases from J, with 15 bases between. Germline CDR1 SGDLS, CDR2 YYNGEE. This CDR3 has 15 residues. CDR3: CASSISPSVGNTIYF. The CDR3 coding sequence is TGTGCCAGCAGCATTTCACCCAGCGTAGGAAACACCATATATTTT.

This chain joins TRBV28 and TRBJ1-2, with D hard to call. Trimming stripped 5 bases from V and 4 bases from J, with 14 bases between. Germline V gene sequence: CDR1 MDHEN, CDR2 SYDVKM. The CDR3 has 14 amino acids. CDR3 residues: CASSSGVAVYGYTF. The CDR3 bases are TGTGCCAGCAGTAGCGGGGTAGCCGTCTATGGCTACACCTTC.

This rearrangement joins TRBV19 to TRBJ1-3; D is undetermined. This CDR3 is built from 12 residues. Germline values: CDR1 LNHDA, CDR2 SQIVND (reference sequence). Trimming left V 5 bases short and J 4 bases short, with 6 bases between. CDR3 sequence: CASSAQGNTIYF. The DNA for the CDR3 is TGTGCCAGTAGTGCACAAGGAAACACCATATATTTT.

V gene TRBV18 combines with J gene TRBJ2-5; D is undetermined. Per the germline V gene, CDR1 is KGHSH and CDR2 is LQKENI. There are 12 residues in the CDR3. Trimming removed 2 bases from V and 5 bases from J, with 6 bases in between. The CDR3 sequence is CASSPYGETQYF. The CDR3 nucleotides are TGTGCCAGCTCACCATACGGGGAGACCCAGTACTTC.

The V gene is TRBV27, the J gene TRBJ1-6; possibly TRBD1 for D (6 bases). The CDR3 totals 15 residues. The V end was cut by 0 bases, the J end by 4 bases, with 7 bases between. Germline V gene lookup returns CDR1 MNHEY and CDR2 SMNVEV (reference sequence). CDR3 in DNA: TGTGCCAGCAGTTTATCTCAGGGGTATAATTCACCCCTCCACTTT. This codes for CASSLSQGYNSPLHF.

The rearrangement joins TRBV6-2 or TRBV6-3 to TRBJ2-7; 12 bases match TRBD2. The trim removed 5 bases at V and 2 bases at J, leaving 4 bases unmatched. The CDR3 is 15 residues long. Germline values: CDR1 MNHEY, CDR2 SVGEGT. The CDR3 here is CASSTASGRAYEQYF. CDR3 bases: TGTGCCAGCAGTACCGCTAGCGGGAGGGCCTACGAGCAGTACTTC.

The chain is built from TRBV24-1 and TRBJ2-7; 7 nucleotides agree with TRBD1. V dropped 0 bases and J dropped 3; count of bases not matched to a gene: 4. The CDR3 consists of 15 residues. Germline CDR1 and CDR2: KGHDR and SFDVKD. CDR3 region: CATSDLGTVYYEQYF. The CDR3 DNA reads TGTGCCACCAGTGATTTGGGGACAGTATACTACGAGCAGTACTTC.

The chain carries TRBV7-6 and TRBJ1-5; perhaps TRBD1 as D (6 bases). The CDR3 has 17 amino acids. Trimming stripped 1 base from V and 0 bases from J, with 13 bases between. Germline V lookup: CDR1 SGHVS, CDR2 FNYEAQ. The CDR3 reads CASSLGGAGDSNQPQHF. In DNA form, the CDR3 reads TGTGCCAGCAGCTTAGGAGGGGCAGGGGATAGCAATCAGCCCCAGCATTTT.

The rearrangement joins TRBV7-2 to TRBJ2-5; 7 positions match TRBD1. After removal of 5 bases from V and 5 bases from J, the junction contained 8 bases not matched to a gene. CDR1 is SGHTA, CDR2 FQGNSA, per germline. CDR3 size: 14 residues. The CDR3 is CASSLNRGRETQYF. The CDR3 DNA is TGTGCCAGCAGCCTTAACAGGGGAAGGGAGACCCAGTACTTC.

This chain uses TRBV3-1 (or the pseudogene TRBV3-2) with TRBJ2-7; D may be TRBD2 (5 bases). There are 12 residues in the CDR3. Looked up from germline, CDR1 is LGHDT and CDR2 is YNNKEL (reference sequence). Trimming removed 3 bases at V and 6 bases at J, with 9 bases between. CDR3 residues: CASSQRTGEQYF. In nucleotides, the CDR3 is TGTGCCAGCAGCCAGAGGACTGGCGAGCAGTACTTC.

The chain joins TRBV19 to TRBJ1-2; D is undetermined. The CDR3 totals 14 residues. The germline V and J ends were trimmed by 3 bases and 8 bases, with 16 bases remaining between them. The germline gives CDR1 LNHDA, CDR2 SQIVND (reference sequence). CDR3 DNA sequence: TGTGCCAGTAGTATGCCCGGACTGAGGAAAGGCTACACCTTC. Residues: CASSMPGLRKGYTF.

The chain joins TRBV7-9 to TRBJ2-7; 9 bases map to TRBD1. The V segment lost 4 bases and the J segment 5 bases; nucleotides outside the gene matches: 9. This CDR3 spans 15 amino acids. In germline, CDR1 is SEHNR, CDR2 FQNEAQ (reference sequence). In DNA form, the CDR3 reads TGTGCCAGCAGCTCCTCCGGACAGGGGTTGCACGAGCAGTACTTC. Protein product: CASSSSGQGLHEQYF.

This sequence joins TRBV30 and TRBJ1-5, with D perhaps TRBD1 (5 bases). This CDR3 has 13 residues. V gave up 3 bases and J gave up 2 bases, with 8 bases separating them. CDR1 GTSNPN and CDR2 SVGIG come from the germline V gene (reference sequence). The CDR3 DNA reads as TGTGCCTGGAGCAGGGAGGGCAATCAGCCCCAGCATTTT. Protein: CAWSREGNQPQHF.

This clone came up once. The chain is built from TRBV4-1 and TRBJ1-1, with 9 nucleotides matching TRBD1. The CDR3 is 14 amino acids. J lost 7 bases, V lost 2 bases, and 5 bases had no gene match. CDR1 is MGHRA and CDR2 is YSYEKL in the germline V gene. The CDR3 DNA reads as TGCGCCAGCAGCCAATCTCGACAGGGGGATGAAGCTTTCTTT. It specifies CASSQSRQGDEAFF.

The chain employs TRBV2 and TRBJ2-7, with D possibly TRBD1 on 6 matching bases. Deletions cut 9 bases from V and 0 bases from J, with 12 bases between. Germline CDR1 SNHLY, CDR2 FYNNEI. The CDR3 runs to 13 residues. The CDR3 sequence is CASMDSGSYEQYF. DNA for the CDR3: TGTGCCAGTATGGACAGCGGCTCCTACGAGCAGTACTTC.

The sample holds a few counts of this clone. This sequence joins TRBV6-2 or TRBV6-3 and TRBJ1-3, with D perhaps matching TRBD1 (5 bases). This CDR3 contains 19 residues. The germline V gene has CDR1 MNHEY and CDR2 SVGEGT. Trimming removed 3 bases from V and 0 bases from J, with 21 bases in between. Here the CDR3 DNA reads TGTGCCAGCAGTTATCGGCGCCCGGGCCAGGACATCTCTGGAAACACCATATATTTT. It is translated as CASSYRRPGQDISGNTIYF.

This rearrangement joins TRBV27 to TRBJ2-6; no definite D call. Germline lookup yields CDR1 MNHEY and CDR2 SMNVEV (reference sequence). The V gene lost 7 bases and the J gene lost 2 bases, with 9 bases spanning the gap. The CDR3 covers 14 residues. The CDR3 nucleotides read TGTGCCAGCAAACTGGTTGCTGGGGCCAACGTCCTGACTTTC. This translates into CASKLVAGANVLTF.

The chain carries TRBV19 and TRBJ1-6; D uncertain. The V and J ends lost 3 bases and 0 bases respectively, with 6 bases between them. The CDR3 is 15 amino acids. In germline, CDR1 is LNHDA, CDR2 SQIVND (reference sequence). CDR3 nucleotides: TGTGCCAGTAGTATCTCGAGCTCCTATAATTCACCCCTCCACTTT. Translated: CASSISSSYNSPLHF.

The chain couples TRBV12-3 or TRBV12-4 to TRBJ2-7, with D maybe TRBD2 (5 bases). V shed 8 bases and J shed 0 bases, with 8 bases lying between them. The length of the CDR3 is 12 residues. This CDR3 reads CASVRDSYEQYF. In nucleotides, the CDR3 is TGTGCCAGCGTCCGGGACTCCTACGAGCAGTACTTC.

The genes are TRBV27 and TRBJ2-5; D is unclear. Trimming took off 0 bases at V and 7 bases at J, with 15 bases between the two ends. This CDR3 comprises 15 residues. Germline lookup yields CDR1 MNHEY and CDR2 SMNVEV (reference sequence). The chain's CDR3 is CASSLSRVGSSTQYF. CDR3 coding DNA: TGTGCCAGCAGTTTATCGCGTGTCGGGTCGTCGACCCAGTACTTC.

J is TRBJ1-2 and V is TRBV6-2 or TRBV6-3; D ambiguous. The V gene lost 5 bases and the J gene lost 0 bases, with 10 bases spanning the gap. This CDR3 has 14 amino acids. Germline CDR1 MNHEY, CDR2 SVGEGT. DNA for the CDR3: TGTGCCAGCAGTCGACACCAATCTAACTATGGCTACACCTTC. It is translated as CASSRHQSNYGYTF.

This chain joins TRBV19 and TRBJ1-5, with a possible D match to TRBD1 (6 bases). The CDR3 has 15 residues. Germline V gives CDR1 LNHDA, CDR2 SQIVND (reference sequence). The V and J ends lost 6 bases and 0 bases respectively, with 12 bases between them. This CDR3 is CASSRRQDSNQPQHF. CDR3 in DNA: TGTGCCAGTAGCCGACGACAGGATAGCAATCAGCCCCAGCATTTT. The variable domain in full, with the rest retrieved from reference TRBV19 and TRBJ1-5, is DGGITQSPKYLFRKEGQNVTLSCEQNLNHDAMYWYRQDPGQGLRLIYYSQIVNDFQKGDIAEGYSVSREKKESFPLTVTSAQKNPTAFYLCASSRRQDSNQPQHFGDGTRLSIL.

This chain joins TRBV10-3 and TRBJ2-5; 13 nucleotides align to TRBD2. CDR1 is ENHRY, CDR2 SYGVKD, per germline. The length of the CDR3 is 15 residues. With V trimmed by 10 bases and J by 1 base, 6 bases remained unmatched. The CDR3 nucleotides read TGTGCCACTAAAGGACTAGCGGGAGCCCAAGAGACCCAGTACTTC. Protein product: CATKGLAGAQETQYF.

The V and J genes are TRBV4-3 and TRBJ1-2; D not resolved. This CDR3 comprises 13 residues. The germline gives CDR1 LGHNA, CDR2 YSLEER. With 0 bases removed from V and 8 bases from J, the gap between germline ends came to 10 bases. The CDR3 here is CASSQETTIGYTF. The CDR3 nucleotides read TGCGCCAGCAGCCAAGAGACGACAATCGGCTACACCTTC.